This TCR beta chain was sequenced for a study of memory CD4+ T cells and cytomegalovirus serostatus. Across the whole study: This sample comes from healthy Belgian adults, about nine CMV seropositive, approximately 23 seronegative.

V was shortened by 0 bases and J by 7 bases, with 13 bases between the two germline ends. CDR3 size: 16 residues. Germline V gene lookup returns CDR1 LGHNA and CDR2 YNFKEQ. Points from the study as a whole: CMV serostatus prediction reached median AUC roughly 0.95, or 0.91 with US-trained model. Of 164 reported CMV TCRbeta sequences, under 70 were found in memory CD4+ repertoires.

A remark on this clone: Its antigen is unidentified.

Source study methods: After removing out-of-frame reads, 2,204,828 distinct TCRbeta sequences remained. Sequenced by immunoSEQ multiplex PCR; TCRdb stores in-frame clones only, minus some. For V, J and clone size, that table is used; D and trimming come from the DNA. Here the sample spans about 57,000 clones, approximately 79% being singletons. Single viable CD3+CD4+CD8-CD45RO+ cells were sorted as the memory CD4+ T cells. This sequence joins TRBV4-2 and TRBJ1-6, with D maybe TRBD1 (5 bases). Sequencing was performed on memory CD4+ T cells from blood. This clonotype was obtained from an adult in good health and CMV-seronegative. The CDR3 sequence: CASSQEGGTPNSPLHF. The CDR3 DNA sequence: TGTGCCAGCAGCCAAGAAGGTGGGACGCCCAATTCACCCCTCCACTTT.